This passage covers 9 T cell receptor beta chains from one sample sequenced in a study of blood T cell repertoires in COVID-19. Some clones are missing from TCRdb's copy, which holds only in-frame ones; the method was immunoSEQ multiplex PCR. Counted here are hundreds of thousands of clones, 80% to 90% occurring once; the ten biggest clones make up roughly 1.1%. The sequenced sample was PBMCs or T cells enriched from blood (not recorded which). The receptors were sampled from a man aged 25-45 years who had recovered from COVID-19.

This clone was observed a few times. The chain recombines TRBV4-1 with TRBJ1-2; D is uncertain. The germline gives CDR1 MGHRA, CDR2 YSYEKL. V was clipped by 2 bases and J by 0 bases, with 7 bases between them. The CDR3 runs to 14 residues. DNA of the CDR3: TGCGCCAGCAGCCAAAATCCGGCTAACTATGGCTACACCTTC. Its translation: CASSQNPANYGYTF.

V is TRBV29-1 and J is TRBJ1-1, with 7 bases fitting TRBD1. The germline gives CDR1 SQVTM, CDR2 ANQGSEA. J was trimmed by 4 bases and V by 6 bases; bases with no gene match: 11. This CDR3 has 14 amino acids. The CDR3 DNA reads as TGCAGCGTGGCTAGACAGGGTTTAGGCACTGAAGCTTTCTTT. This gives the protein CSVARQGLGTEAFF.

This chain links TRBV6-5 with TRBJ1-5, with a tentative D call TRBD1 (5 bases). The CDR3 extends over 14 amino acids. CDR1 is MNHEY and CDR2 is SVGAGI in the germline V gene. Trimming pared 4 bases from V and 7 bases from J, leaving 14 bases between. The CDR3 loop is CASSSFGGDQPQHF. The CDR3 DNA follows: TGTGCCAGCAGTTCTTTCGGAGGGGACCAGCCCCAGCATTTT.

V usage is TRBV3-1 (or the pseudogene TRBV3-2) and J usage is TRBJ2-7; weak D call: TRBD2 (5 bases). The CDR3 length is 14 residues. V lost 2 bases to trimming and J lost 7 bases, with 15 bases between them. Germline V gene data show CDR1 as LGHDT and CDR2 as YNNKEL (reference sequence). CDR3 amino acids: CASSQPGTPVEQYF. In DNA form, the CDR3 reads TGTGCCAGCAGCCAACCGGGAACCCCTGTGGAGCAGTACTTC.

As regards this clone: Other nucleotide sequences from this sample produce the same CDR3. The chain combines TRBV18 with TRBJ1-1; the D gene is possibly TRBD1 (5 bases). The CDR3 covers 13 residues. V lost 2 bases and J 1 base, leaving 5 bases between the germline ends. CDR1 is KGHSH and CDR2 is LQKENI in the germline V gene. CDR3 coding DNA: TGTGCCAGCTCACCAGGACAGAACACTGAAGCTTTCTTT. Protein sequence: CASSPGQNTEAFF.

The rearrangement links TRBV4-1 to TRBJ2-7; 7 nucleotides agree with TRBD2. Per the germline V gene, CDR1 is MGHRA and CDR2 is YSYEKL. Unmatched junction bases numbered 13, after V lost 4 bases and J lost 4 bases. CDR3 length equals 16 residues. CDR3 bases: TGCGCCAGCAGCCTCCTTCCCGCAGGGAGGGTGTACGAGCAGTACTTC. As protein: CASSLLPAGRVYEQYF.

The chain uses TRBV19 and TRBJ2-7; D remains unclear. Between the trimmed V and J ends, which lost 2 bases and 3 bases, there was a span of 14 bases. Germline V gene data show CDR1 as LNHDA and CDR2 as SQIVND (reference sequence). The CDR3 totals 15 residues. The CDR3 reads CASSIMFVGYYEQYF. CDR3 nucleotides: TGTGCCAGTAGTATAATGTTTGTGGGCTACTACGAGCAGTACTTC.

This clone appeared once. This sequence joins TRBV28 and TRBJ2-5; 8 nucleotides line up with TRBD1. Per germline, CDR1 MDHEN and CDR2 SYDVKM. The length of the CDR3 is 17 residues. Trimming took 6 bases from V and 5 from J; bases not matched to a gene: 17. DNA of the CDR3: TGTGCCAGCAGCCAGAAGGGACAGGCGGTATCGGTGGAGACCCAGTACTTC. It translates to CASSQKGQAVSVETQYF.

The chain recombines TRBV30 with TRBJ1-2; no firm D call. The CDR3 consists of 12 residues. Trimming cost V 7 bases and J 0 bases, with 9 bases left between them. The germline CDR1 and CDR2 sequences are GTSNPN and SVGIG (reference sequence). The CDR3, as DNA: TGTGCCTCCGAACGGTCTAACTATGGCTACACCTTC. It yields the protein CASERSNYGYTF.